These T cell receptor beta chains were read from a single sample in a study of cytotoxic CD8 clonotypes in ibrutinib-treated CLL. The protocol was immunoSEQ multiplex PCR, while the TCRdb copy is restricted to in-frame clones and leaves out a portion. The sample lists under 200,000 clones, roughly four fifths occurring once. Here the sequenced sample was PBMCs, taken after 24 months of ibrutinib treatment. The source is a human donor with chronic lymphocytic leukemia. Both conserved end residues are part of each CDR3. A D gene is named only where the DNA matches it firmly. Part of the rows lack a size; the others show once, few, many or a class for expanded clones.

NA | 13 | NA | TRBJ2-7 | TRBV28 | TGTGCCAGCAGTTTAGGGCTAGCCTACGAGCAGTACTTC | CASSLGLAYEQYF
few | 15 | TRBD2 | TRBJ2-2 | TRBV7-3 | TGTGCCAGCAGCTTAAATGTGGGAGGGGCCGGGGAGCTGTTTTTT | CASSLNVGGAGELFF
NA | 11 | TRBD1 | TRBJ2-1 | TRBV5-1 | TGCGCCAGCAGCAAGGACAGGGAACAGTTCTTC | CASSKDREQFF
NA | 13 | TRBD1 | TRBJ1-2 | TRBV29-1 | TGCAGCGTAGCCACAGGGGACTTGGGTGGCTACACCTTC | CSVATGDLGGYTF
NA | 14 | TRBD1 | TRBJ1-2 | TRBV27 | TGTGCCAGCAGTGACTACAGGGGTGACTATGGCTACACCTTC | CASSDYRGDYGYTF
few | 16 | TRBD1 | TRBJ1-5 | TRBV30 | TGTGCCTGGAGTGGGACAGGTGTGTATAGCAATCAGCCCCAGCATTTT | CAWSGTGVYSNQPQHF
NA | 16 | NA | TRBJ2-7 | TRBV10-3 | TGTGCCATCAGTGAGTCTCAGGGTATTGGAACTTACGAGCAGTACTTC | CAISESQGIGTYEQYF
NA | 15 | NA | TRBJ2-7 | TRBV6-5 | TGTGCCAGCAGTTACAGACAGGGAGGCCCCTACGAGCAGTACTTC | CASSYRQGGPYEQYF
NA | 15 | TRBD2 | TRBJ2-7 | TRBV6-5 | TGTGCCAGCAGTTACGGCCCGGGAGGGCAATACGAGCAGTACTTC | CASSYGPGGQYEQYF
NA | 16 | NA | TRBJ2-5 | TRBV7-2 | TGTGCCAGCAGCCGTGGATCCGGAGTTGGAGGGGAGACCCAGTACTTC | CASSRGSGVGGETQYF
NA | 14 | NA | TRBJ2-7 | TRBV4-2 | TGTGCCAGCAGCCGCCGGGGGATGGCCTACGAGCAGTACTTC | CASSRRGMAYEQYF
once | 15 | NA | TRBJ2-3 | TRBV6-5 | TGTGCCAGCAGTTACCGCCAGGGTAACACAGATACGCAGTATTTT | CASSYRQGNTDTQYF
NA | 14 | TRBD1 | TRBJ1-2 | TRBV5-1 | TGCGCCAGCAGCTTGGGACAGGGCGTAGGGGGCTACACCTTC | CASSLGQGVGGYTF
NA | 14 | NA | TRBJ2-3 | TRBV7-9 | TGTGCCAGCATTAGAGGGGGTTCTACAGATACGCAGTATTTT | CASIRGGSTDTQYF
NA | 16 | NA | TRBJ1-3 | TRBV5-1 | TGCGCCAGCAGCTTGGGACACTTGATCTCTGGAAACACCATATATTTT | CASSLGHLISGNTIYF
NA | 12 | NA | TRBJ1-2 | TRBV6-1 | TGTGCCAGTGCCCCGGTTAACTATGGCTACACCTTC | CASAPVNYGYTF
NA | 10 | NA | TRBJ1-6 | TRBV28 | TGTGCCTCTGGTAGTTCGCCCCTCCACTTT | CASGSSPLHF